The clone carrying this TCR beta chain appeared a few times. This sample is drawn from a study of human T cells and chemical hapten exposure. TCRdb re-derived calls from the RACE reads in MiXCR, one entry per CDR3 protein. The sample lists roughly 180,000 distinct CDR3 sequences, about 22% occurring once. This CDR3 has 18 amino acids. V was cut by 2 bases and J by 4 bases, with 23 bases left in between. Germline CDR1 reads MDHEN; CDR2 reads SYDVKM. Regarding time point: patch test 1, 2 weeks after DPC sensitization. Treatment here: therapeutic diphenylcyclopropenone sensitization with weekly scalp DPC.

This TCR derives from a woman aged 45-65 years with alopecia areata. Some clones in this sample may be carry-over from other donors' samples. Source: whole blood, taken in connection with sensitization to the hapten diphenylcyclopropenone (DPC). This chain connects TRBV28 to TRBJ2-5; tentatively, D is TRBD2 (6 bases). This CDR3 reads CASSLTQPGGGMLETQYF. The CDR3 coding sequence is TGTGCCAGCAGTTTAACTCAGCCGGGCGGCGGGATGTTAGAGACCCAGTACTTC.